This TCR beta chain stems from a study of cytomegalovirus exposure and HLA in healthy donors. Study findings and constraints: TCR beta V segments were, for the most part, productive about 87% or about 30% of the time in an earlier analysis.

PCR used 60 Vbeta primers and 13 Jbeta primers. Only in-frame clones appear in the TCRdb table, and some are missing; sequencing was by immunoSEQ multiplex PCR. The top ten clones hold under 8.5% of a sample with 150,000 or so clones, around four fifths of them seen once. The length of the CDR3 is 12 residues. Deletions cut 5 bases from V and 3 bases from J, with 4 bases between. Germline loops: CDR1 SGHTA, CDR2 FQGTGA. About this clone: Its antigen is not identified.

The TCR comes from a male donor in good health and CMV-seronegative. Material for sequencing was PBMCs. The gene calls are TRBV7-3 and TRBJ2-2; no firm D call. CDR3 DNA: TGTGCCAGCAGCCTCTACACCGGGGAGCTGTTTTTT. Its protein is CASSLYTGELFF. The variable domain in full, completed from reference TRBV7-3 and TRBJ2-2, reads GAGVSQTPSNKVTEKGKYVELRCDPISGHTALYWYRQSLGQGPEFLIYFQGTGAADDSGLPNDRFFAVRPEGSVSTLKIQRTERGDSAVYLCASSLYTGELFFGEGSRLTVL.